The clone carrying this T cell receptor beta chain appeared many times. The data were taken from a study of blood T cell repertoires in COVID-19. Authors' processing steps: Amplification with reference gene primers provided the estimates of nucleated cell counts. The assay was immunoSEQ multiplex PCR, and TCRdb's table has in-frame clones only and misses some. V, J and clone size are those of that table, while D and trimming were read from the DNA. This sample has around 130,000 clones, with 75% to 90% found just once. The V and J ends lost 1 base and 5 bases respectively, with 9 bases between them. Germline lookup yields CDR1 MGHRA and CDR2 YSYEKL. The CDR3 runs 14 residues.

The receptor was derived from a man between 65 and 79 years old with active or convalescent COVID-19. Sequences were obtained from peripheral blood. The chain combines TRBV4-1 with TRBJ2-1, with D perhaps matching TRBD1 (5 bases). The CDR3 reads CASSQGTTNNEQFF. CDR3 DNA sequence: TGCGCCAGCAGCCAAGGGACAACTAACAATGAGCAGTTCTTC.